A selection of T cell receptor beta chains follows, all from one sample in a study of regulatory dendritic cells for organ transplantation. Profiling relied on immunoSEQ multiplex PCR, and the TCRdb table lists in-frame clones only, not all of them. The sample contains tens of thousands of clones, 80% to 95% of which appear only once. Sequenced material: naive CD8+ T cells from blood. The receptors here all came from a human donor in good health. Both conserved end residues are part of each CDR3. Each record gives: CDR3 DNA, CDR3 protein, clone size, D gene, V gene, J gene. The D gene is left open where the match is weak. Where a row states a size, it is once, few, many or the class of an expanded clone; other rows omit it.

DNA: TGTGCCAGCAGTTCCCTAGCGGCCCCTAGGGAGCAGTACTTC; CDR3: CASSSLAAPREQYF; size: once; D: TRBD2; V: TRBV13; J: TRBJ2-7
DNA: TGTGCCAGCTTAGGCGATAACACTGAAGCTTTCTTT; CDR3: CASLGDNTEAFF; size: NA; D: NA; V: TRBV11-1; J: TRBJ1-1
DNA: TGTGCCAGCAGTTACTCTGGGGGGGGCGCGGGAAACACCATATATTTT; CDR3: CASSYSGGGAGNTIYF; size: NA; D: NA; V: TRBV6-5; J: TRBJ1-3
DNA: TGTGCCAGCAGCAACGGACAGGATACTTCCTACGAGCAGTACTTC; CDR3: CASSNGQDTSYEQYF; size: NA; D: TRBD1; V: TRBV5-8; J: TRBJ2-7
DNA: TGCGCCAGCAGCCAAGAAAGGTGGGGGGGGTTGGACAATGAGCAGTTCTTC; CDR3: CASSQERWGGLDNEQFF; size: NA; D: TRBD2; V: TRBV4-3; J: TRBJ2-1
DNA: TGTGCCAGCAGCCAAGCGGGACTAGCGGGGGGGCCCAGCTCCTACAATGAGCAGTTCTTC; CDR3: CASSQAGLAGGPSSYNEQFF; size: NA; D: TRBD2; V: TRBV4-2; J: TRBJ2-1
DNA: TGTGCCAGCAGTCAACTAGATTCACCCCTCCACTTT; CDR3: CASSQLDSPLHF; size: few; D: NA; V: TRBV6-6; J: TRBJ1-6
DNA: TGTGCCAGCAGCTTGAGGTTGTGGTCGACACAAACTAGCACAGATACGCAGTATTTT; CDR3: CASSLRLWSTQTSTDTQYF; size: NA; D: NA; V: TRBV5-4; J: TRBJ2-3
DNA: TGTGCCAGCAGTTTGGGACGGGGTTACGGTGAGCAGTTCTTC; CDR3: CASSLGRGYGEQFF; size: NA; D: NA; V: TRBV6-5; J: TRBJ2-1
DNA: TGTGCCAGCAGCCAGACAGGGGCCACCTACGAGCAGTACTTC; CDR3: CASSQTGATYEQYF; size: NA; D: TRBD1; V: TRBV9; J: TRBJ2-7
DNA: TGTGCCAGCAGCCCGGGACGGGACCCAAGGGAGCAGTACTTC; CDR3: CASSPGRDPREQYF; size: NA; D: NA; V: TRBV4-2; J: TRBJ2-7
DNA: TGTGCCAGCAGCTTAGTACTAGCGGGAGACTACGAGCAGTACTTC; CDR3: CASSLVLAGDYEQYF; size: NA; D: TRBD2; V: TRBV7-9; J: TRBJ2-7
DNA: TGTGCCTGGGGGGACTTACAAGAGACCCAGTACTTC; CDR3: CAWGDLQETQYF; size: NA; D: NA; V: TRBV30; J: TRBJ2-5
DNA: TGCGCCAGCAGCCAAGATTGGCGGAGCTACAATGAGCAGTTCTTC; CDR3: CASSQDWRSYNEQFF; size: NA; D: NA; V: TRBV4-3; J: TRBJ2-1
DNA: TGTGCCAGCACGAGCAACACTGAAGCTTTCTTT; CDR3: CASTSNTEAFF; size: NA; D: NA; V: TRBV9; J: TRBJ1-1
DNA: TGTGCCAGTAGTACTGATGGGCCCGAGGGAAATCAGCCCCAGCATTTT; CDR3: CASSTDGPEGNQPQHF; size: NA; D: NA; V: TRBV19; J: TRBJ1-5
DNA: TGTGCCAGCAGCTTTACCCTGAACTACGAGCAGTACTTC; CDR3: CASSFTLNYEQYF; size: NA; D: NA; V: TRBV13; J: TRBJ2-7
DNA: TGTGCCAGCGGACGCGGCGAGACCCAGTACTTC; CDR3: CASGRGETQYF; size: once; D: NA; V: TRBV7-9; J: TRBJ2-5
DNA: TGTGCCAGCAGCTCCGTTGGGGCTTTCGCCTACGAGCAGTACTTC; CDR3: CASSSVGAFAYEQYF; size: NA; D: NA; V: TRBV27; J: TRBJ2-7
DNA: TGTGCCTGGAGTGTACTAGAACTCCGTCCGGAGACCCAGTACTTC; CDR3: CAWSVLELRPETQYF; size: NA; D: NA; V: TRBV30; J: TRBJ2-5
DNA: TGTGCCAGCAGCGCGATGGCAGGAGAGACCCAGTACTTC; CDR3: CASSAMAGETQYF; size: NA; D: NA; V: TRBV9; J: TRBJ2-5
DNA: TGTGCCAGCAGCTTAGGGGGGACAGACCAGCCCCAGCATTTT; CDR3: CASSLGGTDQPQHF; size: NA; D: TRBD1; V: TRBV7-9; J: TRBJ1-5
DNA: TGCAGCGTTGTCGGGACAGGGAGCTACGAGCAGTACTTC; CDR3: CSVVGTGSYEQYF; size: NA; D: TRBD1; V: TRBV29-1; J: TRBJ2-7
DNA: TGTGCCAGCAGTTCCGACAGGAATCAGCCCCAGCATTTT; CDR3: CASSSDRNQPQHF; size: NA; D: NA; V: TRBV13; J: TRBJ1-5
DNA: TGTGCCAGCAGTTACTTCGAGAGATACACTGAAGCTTTCTTT; CDR3: CASSYFERYTEAFF; size: NA; D: NA; V: TRBV6-5; J: TRBJ1-1
DNA: TGTGCCAGCAGTGGAGGGGGACGTCAGATCTACGAGCAGTACTTC; CDR3: CASSGGGRQIYEQYF; size: NA; D: NA; V: TRBV6-1; J: TRBJ2-7
DNA: TGCGCCAGCAGTGAGTCCCGGGGACTCCTCGCAGATACGCAGTATTTT; CDR3: CASSESRGLLADTQYF; size: NA; D: NA; V: TRBV10-1; J: TRBJ2-3
DNA: TGTGCCAGTAGTATATTTGCGGGGGGCTACGAGCAGTACTTC; CDR3: CASSIFAGGYEQYF; size: NA; D: TRBD2; V: TRBV19; J: TRBJ2-7
DNA: TGTGCTAGCAGCTTAGAAGGGCGGGGCACAGATACGCAGTATTTT; CDR3: CASSLEGRGTDTQYF; size: NA; D: NA; V: TRBV7-7; J: TRBJ2-3
DNA: TGTGCCAGCAGCGGGAGCGGGGTTTACAATGAGCAGTTCTTC; CDR3: CASSGSGVYNEQFF; size: NA; D: TRBD2; V: TRBV9; J: TRBJ2-1
DNA: TGTGCCAGCGCTGGGACGCGGGGGTTTGGAGAGACCCAGTACTTC; CDR3: CASAGTRGFGETQYF; size: NA; D: TRBD2; V: TRBV2; J: TRBJ2-5
DNA: TGTGCCAGTAGTACCCCCATCGCCTGGAGCACTGAAGCTTTCTTT; CDR3: CASSTPIAWSTEAFF; size: few; D: NA; V: TRBV19; J: TRBJ1-1